This is a list of T cell receptor beta chains from one sample in a study of OX40 agonist ivuxolimab in advanced cancers. Profiled with immunoSEQ multiplex PCR; TCRdb holds only in-frame clones, not every one. The table shows 20,000 to 25,000 clones, with 84% occurring only once. The material was CD4+ or CD8+ T cells sorted from blood, obtained in a trial of the OX40 agonist ivuxolimab. These receptors all come from an adult with an advanced solid tumor such as melanoma, head and neck, liver or kidney cancer. CDR3s include the opening cysteine and the closing phenylalanine or tryptophan. D genes are given only for firm matches. For some rows the clone size is stated as once, few or many, or as a class when expanded; others skip it.

clone_size | d_call | j_call | v_call | cdr3_nt | cdr3_aa
NA | TRBD1 | TRBJ2-7 | TRBV6-6 | TGTGCCAGCAGTTCCGGGACAGAGGTCAACGAGCAGTACTTC | CASSSGTEVNEQYF
NA | NA | TRBJ2-7 | TRBV11-2 | TGTGCCAGCAGCCGCACAGGATTATCCTACGAGCAGTACTTC | CASSRTGLSYEQYF
few | NA | TRBJ1-5 | TRBV27 | TGTGCCAGCAGTATCCACCGGGGTTATAGCAATCAGCCCCAGCATTTT | CASSIHRGYSNQPQHF
NA | TRBD2 | TRBJ2-3 | TRBV7-8 | TGTGCCAGCAGCTCCCGGACTAGCGGGAGAGGTGGCACAGATACGCAGTATTTT | CASSSRTSGRGGTDTQYF
NA | NA | TRBJ2-7 | TRBV9 | TGTGCCAGCGGAGGAGGGAACTACGAGCAGTACTTC | CASGGGNYEQYF
NA | NA | TRBJ1-1 | TRBV14 | TGTGCCAGCAGCTTACACCCGGACGGCGGAGCTTTCTTT | CASSLHPDGGAFF
NA | NA | TRBJ2-1 | TRBV21-1 | TGTGCCAGCAGCTACGGACTAGCGCACTGTTACAATGAGCAGTTCTTC | CASSYGLAHCYNEQFF
once | TRBD1 | TRBJ1-1 | TRBV9 | TGTGCCAGCAGCGTACAGACAGGGGCGACTGAAGCTTTCTTT | CASSVQTGATEAFF
NA | TRBD2 | TRBJ2-7 | TRBV9 | TGTGCCAGCAGCACGGGGACTAGCGGGAGTCAGGCCTACGAGCAGTACTTC | CASSTGTSGSQAYEQYF
NA | NA | TRBJ2-5 | TRBV5-3 | TGTGCCAGCAGCCCCCGCAGCGAACAAGAGACCCAGTACTTC | CASSPRSEQETQYF
NA | NA | TRBJ1-5 | TRBV5-6 | TGTGCCAGCAGCTTAGGGGGGAGTCAGCCCCAGCATTTT | CASSLGGSQPQHF
NA | NA | TRBJ2-7 | TRBV5-6 | TGTGCCAGCAGTTCGACTGCGGCGGGCGAGCAGTACTTC | CASSSTAAGEQYF
NA | NA | TRBJ2-7 | TRBV27 | TGTGCCAGCAGTTCCCAGGGCTACGAGCAGTACTTC | CASSSQGYEQYF
few | NA | TRBJ2-2 | TRBV12-5 | TGTGCTAGTGGTTTGGGGACATCGAACACCGGGGAGCTGTTTTTT | CASGLGTSNTGELFF
NA | NA | TRBJ2-7 | TRBV2 | TGTGCCAGCAGTGAGAGACAAACCTACGAGCAGTACTTC | CASSERQTYEQYF
NA | NA | TRBJ2-2 | TRBV9 | TGTGCCAGCAGCGACAGACCGGCAAAGGGTGGGGCCGGGGAGCTGTTTTTT | CASSDRPAKGGAGELFF
NA | TRBD2 | TRBJ2-5 | TRBV6-1 | TGTGCCAGCAGCTTAGCGGGAGCAGAGACCCAGTACTTC | CASSLAGAETQYF
medium-sized | TRBD1 | TRBJ2-7 | TRBV11-3 | TGTGCCAGCAGCGGACAACAGGGGGCTAAGCAGTACTTC | CASSGQQGAKQYF
NA | TRBD1 | TRBJ2-7 | TRBV5-6 | TGTGCCAGCAGCTTCGGGACAGGGAACCACGAGCAGTACTTC | CASSFGTGNHEQYF
once | NA | TRBJ1-1 | TRBV11-2 | TGTGCCAGCGCTAGGGGTGCGGACACTGAAGCTTTCTTT | CASARGADTEAFF
NA | NA | TRBJ2-3 | TRBV5-1 | TGCGCCAGCAGCCTCGCTAGCGGCACAGATACGCAGTATTTT | CASSLASGTDTQYF
NA | NA | TRBJ2-1 | TRBV27 | TGTGCCAGCAGTTTTGGTCTGCGTAATGAGCAGTTCTTC | CASSFGLRNEQFF
NA | NA | TRBJ2-1 | TRBV4-1 | TGCGCCAGCAGCCAAGATTCGGAGGATGAGCAGTTCTTC | CASSQDSEDEQFF
NA | NA | TRBJ2-3 | TRBV7-3 | TGTGCCAGCAGCTTAGGGACACTTTTAGCTAGCACAGATACGCAGTATTTT | CASSLGTLLASTDTQYF
NA | NA | TRBJ1-1 | TRBV13 | TGTGCCAGCAGCTCCTGGGGGCAGGGCGACACTGAAGCTTTCTTT | CASSSWGQGDTEAFF
NA | NA | TRBJ2-5 | TRBV7-9 | TGTGCCAGCAGCTTACAGTCGGGCAGGGGAGAGACCCAGTACTTC | CASSLQSGRGETQYF
NA | TRBD2 | TRBJ2-1 | TRBV27 | TGTGCCAGCAGTCCGACCCTGACTAGCCCTTCCTACAATGAGCAGTTCTTC | CASSPTLTSPSYNEQFF
NA | TRBD2 | TRBJ2-7 | TRBV7-6 | TGTGCCAGCAGCTCTCCCGCTAAGGCGGGGGAGGGCGAGCAGTACTTC | CASSSPAKAGEGEQYF
NA | NA | TRBJ1-2 | TRBV28 | TGTGCCAGCAGCCCCCAAATTGAACCCGGGTATGGCTACACCTTC | CASSPQIEPGYGYTF
NA | NA | TRBJ2-2 | TRBV5-1 | TGCGCCAGCAGCGAGACAGAAGCGAACACCGGGGAGCTGTTTTTT | CASSETEANTGELFF
NA | NA | TRBJ2-3 | TRBV9 | TGTGCCAGCAGCGTAGCGGGGGCAGGGGCAGATACGCAGTATTTT | CASSVAGAGADTQYF
NA | TRBD1 | TRBJ2-7 | TRBV7-8 | TGTGCCAGCAGCTTAGGGACAGGGGACGAGCAGTACTTC | CASSLGTGDEQYF
NA | NA | TRBJ2-3 | TRBV6-5 | TGTGCCAGCACCTCCCGGGGAGATACGCAGTATTTT | CASTSRGDTQYF
few | NA | TRBJ1-5 | TRBV19 | TGTGCCAGTAGTATGGCGGCCCCCAATCAGCCCCAGCATTTT | CASSMAAPNQPQHF
NA | TRBD1 | TRBJ2-7 | TRBV2 | TGTGCCAGCATGGCAGGGGGCTACGAGCAGTACTTC | CASMAGGYEQYF